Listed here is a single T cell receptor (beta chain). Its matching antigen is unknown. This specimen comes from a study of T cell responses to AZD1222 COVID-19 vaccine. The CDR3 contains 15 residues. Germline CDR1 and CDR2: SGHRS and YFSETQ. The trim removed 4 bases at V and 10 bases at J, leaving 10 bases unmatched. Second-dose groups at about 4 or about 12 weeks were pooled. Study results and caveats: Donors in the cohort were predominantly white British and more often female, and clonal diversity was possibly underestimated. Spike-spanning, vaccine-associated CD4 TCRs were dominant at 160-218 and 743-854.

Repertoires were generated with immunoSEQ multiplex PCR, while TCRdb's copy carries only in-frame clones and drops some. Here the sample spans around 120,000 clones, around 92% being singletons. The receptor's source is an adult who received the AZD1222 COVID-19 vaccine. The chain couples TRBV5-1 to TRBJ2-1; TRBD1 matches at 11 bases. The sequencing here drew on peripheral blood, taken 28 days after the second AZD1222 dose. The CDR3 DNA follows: TGCGCCAGCAGCACACAAGGACAGGGGGCAGGAGAGCAGTTCTTC. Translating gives CASSTQGQGAGEQFF.